These 10 T cell receptor beta chains were all obtained from the same sample, sequenced in a study of OX40 agonist ivuxolimab in advanced cancers. The assay was immunoSEQ multiplex PCR, and TCRdb's table has in-frame clones only and misses some. The sample includes tens of thousands of clones, about 85% of them seen just once. The starting material was CD4+ or CD8+ T cells sorted from blood, obtained in a trial of the OX40 agonist ivuxolimab. These TCRs come from an adult with an advanced solid tumor such as melanoma, head and neck, liver or kidney cancer.

The rearrangement uses TRBV12-5 and TRBJ2-1; TRBD2 might be the D (5 bases). The CDR3 runs to 17 residues. V lost 4 bases and J lost 0, with 16 bases in between. Germline loops: CDR1 LGHNT, CDR2 FRNRAP. The CDR3 bases are TGTGCTAGTGGTTATCTGGAGCGGAGGTACTCCTACAATGAGCAGTTCTTC. This gives the protein CASGYLERRYSYNEQFF.

The chain carries TRBV6-5 and TRBJ1-2; TRBD1 agrees at 8 bases. Trimming took 0 bases from V and 8 from J; bases not matched to a gene: 8. The CDR3 has 15 residues. The germline gives CDR1 MNHEY, CDR2 SVGAGI. The CDR3 nucleotides read TGTGCCAGCAGTTACTCAGCCCGGACAGGGATAGGCTACACCTTC. This encodes CASSYSARTGIGYTF.

V gene TRBV27 combines with J gene TRBJ1-3, with 8 bases fitting TRBD1. CDR1 MNHEY and CDR2 SMNVEV come from the germline V gene (reference sequence). The junction had 19 bases not matched to a gene; V was cut back by 3 bases and J by 0 bases. The CDR3 totals 21 residues. The DNA for the CDR3 is TGTGCCAGCAGTTTTCCTCGGACAGAGCCTCGACAGGGGAGCTCTGGAAACACCATATATTTT. This encodes CASSFPRTEPRQGSSGNTIYF.

The V call is TRBV29-1, the J call TRBJ2-7; D unresolved. The germline V gene encodes CDR1 SQVTM and CDR2 ANQGSEA. There are 11 residues in the CDR3. V lost 4 bases to trimming and J lost 0 bases, with 4 bases between them. The CDR3 nucleotides read TGCAGCGTTGCCGCCTCCTACGAGCAGTACTTC. This encodes CSVAASYEQYF.

The chain carries TRBV7-3 and TRBJ2-5; TRBD2 is a possible D gene (6 bases). This CDR3 has 15 residues. V dropped 5 bases and J dropped 1 base, with 14 bases sitting between them. Germline CDR1 is SGHTA and CDR2 is FQGTGA. CDR3 in DNA: TGTGCCAGCAGCCCCGGCGGGACCGGCCAAGAGACCCAGTACTTC. Amino acid sequence: CASSPGGTGQETQYF.

The CDR3 loop reads CASINPPGLVRNEQFF. CDR3 DNA sequence: TGCGCCAGCATTAACCCACCGGGACTAGTGAGGAATGAGCAGTTCTTC. The chain joins TRBV10-1 to TRBJ2-1; 8 nucleotides align to TRBD2. The germline V gene encodes CDR1 WNHNN and CDR2 SYGVQD (reference sequence). Losses at the gene ends were 7 bases for V and 7 bases for J; bases not matched to a gene: 15. The CDR3 covers 16 residues.

The chain employs TRBV2 and TRBJ1-5; D unresolved. Germline values: CDR1 SNHLY, CDR2 FYNNEI. CDR3 length equals 14 residues. The V end was cut by 3 bases, the J end by 7 bases, with 13 bases between. This CDR3 reads CASSDNYGSQPQHF. CDR3 bases: TGTGCCAGCAGTGATAATTATGGGAGCCAGCCCCAGCATTTT.

The V call is TRBV9, the J call TRBJ2-1; perhaps TRBD1 as D (6 bases). Per the germline V gene, CDR1 is SGDLS and CDR2 is YYNGEE. Deletions cut 2 bases from V and 7 bases from J, with 10 bases between. This CDR3 has 13 amino acids. In DNA, the CDR3 is TGTGCCAGCAGCGTTCTACAGGGAAATGAGCAGTTCTTC. Protein: CASSVLQGNEQFF.

The chain carries TRBV5-5 and TRBJ1-4; 7 bases align to TRBD1. The length of the CDR3 is 18 residues. Germline CDR1 SGHKS, CDR2 YYEKEE (reference sequence). V lost 0 bases and J lost 2; bases outside the gene matches: 10. CDR3 nucleotides: TGTGCCAGCAGCTTGGGACAGGGCTATAGGGGGACTAATGAAAAACTGTTTTTT. It codes for CASSLGQGYRGTNEKLFF.

The chain uses TRBV2 and TRBJ1-3; D is unresolved. The V gene's germline CDR1 is SNHLY and CDR2 FYNNEI. The ends were cut back, 3 bases at V and 0 bases at J, with 9 bases in the middle. This CDR3 contains 15 residues. The CDR3 region has the DNA TGTGCCAGCAGTGATCCCAGACGCTCTGGAAACACCATATATTTT. Protein: CASSDPRRSGNTIYF.